This T cell receptor (beta chain) was recovered during a study of T-cell memory formation after mild COVID-19. Regarding the study as a whole: Pre-infection memory held some responding clones, suggesting pre-existing cross-reactive T cells responded.

It was 5'RACE with constant-segment primers that produced the TCR alpha and TCR beta cDNA libraries, which carried sample barcodes and UMIs. In TCRdb, the 5' RACE reads were re-called with MiXCR into one record per CDR3 protein. The repertoire holds just under 150,000 distinct CDR3 sequences, with under 7% as singletons. A word on this clonotype: What it binds is not known.

The V gene lost 0 bases and the J gene lost 5 bases, with 10 bases spanning the gap. Germline V gene data show CDR1 as MNHEY and CDR2 as SVGAGI. The CDR3 covers 15 residues. The sequencing sample was made of PBMCs or a T cell subset sorted from them (not recorded which). The clonotype was recovered from an adult woman who had mild COVID-19 (a few samples of this study predate the infection). Cell type and time point are not known. This chain connects TRBV6-5 to TRBJ1-4; D remains ambiguous. CDR3 DNA sequence: TGTGCCAGCAGTTACTCAGGACCGATAAATGAAAAACTGTTTTTT. Its protein product is CASSYSGPINEKLFF.